The entry below describes one TCR beta chain. The CDR3 is made up of 15 amino acids. Germline CDR1 is LGHNA and CDR2 is YSLEER. Trimming removed 0 bases from V and 0 bases from J, with 9 bases in between. PCR was performed using 60 Vbeta and 13 Jbeta primers. Profiled with immunoSEQ multiplex PCR; TCRdb holds only in-frame clones, not every one. The data contain about 170,000 clones, roughly 81% of them singletons. These data originate in a study of cytomegalovirus exposure and HLA in healthy donors. This chain joins TRBV4-3 and TRBJ2-7, with D perhaps TRBD1 (6 bases). The clonotype was recovered from a man aged 18 to 30 in good health and CMV-seropositive. Input material: PBMCs. The CDR3 DNA reads as TGCGCCAGCAGCCAAGAGGACAGTAGCTCCTACGAGCAGTACTTC. It codes for CASSQEDSSSYEQYF.